The 11 T cell receptor beta chains presented below share a single source sample, sequenced in a study of post-analysis software for immune sequencing data. Notes on the study in general: Patients carried five TRBV segments more frequently than controls did, and TRBV5-6, TRBV5-1 and TRBV20-1 were among them.

What these receptors recognize is not known. TCR beta cDNA libraries had unique molecular identifiers. TCRdb itself ran the PCR reads through MiXCR, one entry per CDR3 protein. This sample yields some 190,000 distinct CDR3 sequences, of which about 30% are seen a single time; roughly 3.4% belongs to the top ten. What was sequenced was blood. The receptors were gathered from a girl aged 2 to 17 with multiple sclerosis.

This clonotype was seen a few times. This may be a read error, as it is one base from a much larger clone. The chain uses TRBV20-1 and TRBJ2-7; unclear D gene. CDR1 and CDR2 from the germline V gene are DFQATT and SNEGSKA (reference sequence). This CDR3 is built from 14 residues. Trimming shortened V by 0 bases and J by 0 bases, and 9 bases separated the two germline ends. The CDR3 is CSARDETASYEQYF. The CDR3 nucleotides read TGCAGTGCTAGAGATGAAACAGCCTCCTACGAGCAGTACTTC.

The chain joins TRBV18 to TRBJ1-1; unclear D gene. Looked up from germline, CDR1 is KGHSH and CDR2 is LQKENI. CDR3 length equals 13 residues. V lost 5 bases to trimming and J lost 1 base, with 8 bases between them. CDR3 DNA sequence: TGTGCCAGCTCAGAAGTCCCGAACACTGAAGCTTTCTTT. This encodes CASSEVPNTEAFF.

In this sample, this clonotype turned up many times. This chain uses TRBV7-9 with TRBJ2-1; perhaps TRBD2 as D (6 bases). The V gene's germline CDR1 is SEHNR and CDR2 FQNEAQ (reference sequence). Trimming cost V 5 bases and J 0 bases, with 14 bases left between them. The CDR3 length is 16 residues. CDR3 nucleotide sequence: TGTGCCAGCAGCCTACTAGCAGTGAGCTCCTACAATGAGCAGTTCTTC. As protein: CASSLLAVSSYNEQFF.

The rearrangement joins TRBV7-2 to TRBJ2-1, with TRBD2 matching over 7 bases. Germline values: CDR1 SGHTA, CDR2 FQGNSA. V lost 5 bases and J lost 9; bases outside the gene matches: 13. The CDR3 is 15 residues long. The CDR3 protein is CASSPQSGGSREQFF. CDR3 nucleotides: TGTGCCAGCAGCCCCCAGTCTGGCGGGAGCCGTGAGCAGTTCTTC.

A single count supports this clonotype. J is TRBJ2-2 and V is TRBV5-1; D is unresolved. Germline assignment: CDR1 SGHRS and CDR2 YFSETQ. Trimming took 7 bases from V and 1 from J, leaving 23 bases between them. CDR3 length: 18 amino acids. The CDR3 region has the DNA TGCGCCAGCCTTACCCGAACCCGGGCAGGATGGAACACCGGGGAGCTGTTTTTT. Translating gives CASLTRTRAGWNTGELFF. Full variable domain (missing parts from reference TRBV5-1 and TRBJ2-2): KAGVTQTPRYLIKTRGQQVTLSCSPISGHRSVSWYQQTPGQGLQFLFEYFSETQRNKGNFPGRFSGRQFSNSRSEMNVSTLELGDSALYLCASLTRTRAGWNTGELFFGEGSRLTVL.

The CDR3 loop reads CSARVPGLNNNEQFF. CDR3 bases: TGCAGTGCTAGAGTTCCGGGACTTAACAACAATGAGCAGTTCTTC. The chain is built from TRBV20-1 and TRBJ2-1; D might be TRBD2 (6 bases). In germline, CDR1 is DFQATT, CDR2 SNEGSKA (reference sequence). This CDR3 region has 15 residues. Between the trimmed V and J ends, which lost 1 base and 5 bases, there was a span of 15 bases.

This clonotype has a handful of counts. The chain links TRBV6-5 to TRBJ1-2; 10 bases are shared with TRBD1. The CDR3 spans 16 residues. V was clipped by 6 bases and J by 4 bases; unmatched bases: 11. The germline CDR1 and CDR2 sequences are MNHEY and SVGAGI. CDR3 sequence: CASSPTGTGAIYGYTF. CDR3 DNA sequence: TGTGCCAGCAGCCCAACCGGGACAGGGGCCATCTATGGCTACACCTTC.

V is TRBV27 and J is TRBJ1-1, with 7 bases identical to TRBD1. This CDR3 is 14 amino acids long. Germline-derived CDR1 and CDR2 are MNHEY and SMNVEV (reference sequence). The V and J ends lost 5 bases and 7 bases, in that order; junction bases with no gene match: 10. The chain's CDR3 is CASSPQGSLIEAFF. DNA for the CDR3: TGTGCCAGCAGTCCACAGGGGTCATTAATTGAAGCTTTCTTT.

This clonotype was recorded a few times. This chain joins TRBV5-1 and TRBJ2-7; 10 nucleotides line up with TRBD2. J was trimmed by 3 bases and V by 4 bases; bases with no gene match: 7. The CDR3 is made up of 15 amino acids. Germline assignment: CDR1 SGHRS and CDR2 YFSETQ. CDR3 in DNA: TGCGCCAGCAGCCTAGCGGGGGCGATTTACTACGAGCAGTACTTC. It yields the protein CASSLAGAIYYEQYF.

This clonotype was observed at least ten times. V is TRBV28 and J is TRBJ1-4; TRBD1 matches 7 bases. The V and J ends lost 5 bases and 0 bases, in that order; junction bases with no gene match: 12. There are 18 residues in the CDR3. Looked up from germline, CDR1 is MDHEN and CDR2 is SYDVKM. CDR3 nucleotide sequence: TGTGCCAGCAGTCCCGGGACAGTGAAAACCCCAACTAATGAAAAACTGTTTTTT. Residues: CASSPGTVKTPTNEKLFF. The full variable domain, with the rest looked up from reference TRBV28 and TRBJ1-4, is DVKVTQSSRYLVKRTGEKVFLECVQDMDHENMFWYRQDPGLGLRLIYFSYDVKMKEKGDIPEGYSVSREKKERFSLILESASTNQTSMYLCASSPGTVKTPTNEKLFFGSGTQLSVL.

Note on this clonotype: A much larger clone differs by one base, so this may be a read error. The V call is TRBV2, the J call TRBJ2-5, with TRBD2 identical over 12 bases. Germline V CDR1 and CDR2: SNHLY, FYNNEI. V shed 5 bases, J shed 11 bases, and the junction held 21 bases outside the gene matches. The CDR3 length is 18 residues. The CDR3 DNA follows: TGTGCCAGCAGTAGGTTGCGCCTAGCGGGGGGGAGGGACAATGAGCAGTACTTC. Encoded protein: CASSRLRLAGGRDNEQYF.